This TCR beta chain comes out of a study of cytomegalovirus exposure and HLA in healthy donors. Findings and limits, study-wide: Previous analysis showed most TCR beta V segments were productive about 90% or about 30% of the time. Investigators reported 150 to 200 TCR beta chains as tied to cytomegalovirus.

PCR was performed using 60 Vbeta and 13 Jbeta primers. Profiled with immunoSEQ multiplex PCR; TCRdb holds only in-frame clones, not every one. This table holds 90,000 to 150,000 clones, about 78% found once. The CDR3 is 13 amino acids. As concerns this clone: Its antigen is unidentified.

This clonotype was sampled from a woman between 35 and 50 years old in good health and CMV-seropositive. This chain uses TRBV21-1 with TRBJ1-5. TRBV21-1 represents a pseudogene. Sequencing was performed on PBMCs. The CDR3 DNA is TGTGCCAGCAGCCGAGGAAGAGTTCAGCCCCAGCATTTT. It translates to CASSRGRVQPQHF.